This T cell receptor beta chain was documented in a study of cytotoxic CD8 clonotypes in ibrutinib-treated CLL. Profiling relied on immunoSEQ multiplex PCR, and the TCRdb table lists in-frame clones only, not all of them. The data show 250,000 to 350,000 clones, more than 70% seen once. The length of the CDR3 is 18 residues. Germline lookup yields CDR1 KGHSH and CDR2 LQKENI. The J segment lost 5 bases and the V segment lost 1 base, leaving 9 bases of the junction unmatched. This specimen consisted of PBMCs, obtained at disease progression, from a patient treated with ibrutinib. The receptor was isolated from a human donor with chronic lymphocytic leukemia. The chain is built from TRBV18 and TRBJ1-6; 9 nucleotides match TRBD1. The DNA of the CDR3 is TGTGCCAGCTCACCACTAGAACAGGGGGCAGTAAATAATTCACCCCTCCACTTT. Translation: CASSPLEQGAVNNSPLHF.